This entry features one T cell receptor (beta chain) sequence. What it binds is unknown. The sample comes from a study of T cell repertoires in cytomegalovirus infection. Background on the study: CMV epitopes in the study were HLA-C-restricted (recently identified) and HLA-B-restricted (well studied). Public TCR beta signatures marked donors with CMV infection and the matching HLA.

TCRdb reanalysed the reads using MiXCR and keeps one entry per CDR3 protein. The table has roughly 990,000 distinct CDR3 sequences, about 33% seen once. Study results and limitations: The ex vivo response was dominated by HLA-C-restricted CMV-specific TCR beta clonotypes. Adding up the frequency of public TCR beta families identified people who carried CMV plus the relevant HLA.

The specimen comprised cultured CD8+ T cells from PBMCs, sampled from culture after CMV antigen stimulation. This receptor was taken from a human donor in good health (CMV status not recorded). Some clones in this sample may be carry-over from other donors' samples.

The CDR3 region is CASGFGTGGNTEAFF. The CDR3 bases are TGTGCTAGTGGTTTTGGGACAGGGGGGAACACTGAAGCTTTCTTT. The J gene is TRBJ1-1, the V gene TRBV12-5; TRBD1 agrees at 11 bases. V was pared by 3 bases and J by 1 base, with 1 base of the junction left unmatched. Germline assignment: CDR1 LGHNT and CDR2 FRNRAP. The CDR3 runs to 15 residues.